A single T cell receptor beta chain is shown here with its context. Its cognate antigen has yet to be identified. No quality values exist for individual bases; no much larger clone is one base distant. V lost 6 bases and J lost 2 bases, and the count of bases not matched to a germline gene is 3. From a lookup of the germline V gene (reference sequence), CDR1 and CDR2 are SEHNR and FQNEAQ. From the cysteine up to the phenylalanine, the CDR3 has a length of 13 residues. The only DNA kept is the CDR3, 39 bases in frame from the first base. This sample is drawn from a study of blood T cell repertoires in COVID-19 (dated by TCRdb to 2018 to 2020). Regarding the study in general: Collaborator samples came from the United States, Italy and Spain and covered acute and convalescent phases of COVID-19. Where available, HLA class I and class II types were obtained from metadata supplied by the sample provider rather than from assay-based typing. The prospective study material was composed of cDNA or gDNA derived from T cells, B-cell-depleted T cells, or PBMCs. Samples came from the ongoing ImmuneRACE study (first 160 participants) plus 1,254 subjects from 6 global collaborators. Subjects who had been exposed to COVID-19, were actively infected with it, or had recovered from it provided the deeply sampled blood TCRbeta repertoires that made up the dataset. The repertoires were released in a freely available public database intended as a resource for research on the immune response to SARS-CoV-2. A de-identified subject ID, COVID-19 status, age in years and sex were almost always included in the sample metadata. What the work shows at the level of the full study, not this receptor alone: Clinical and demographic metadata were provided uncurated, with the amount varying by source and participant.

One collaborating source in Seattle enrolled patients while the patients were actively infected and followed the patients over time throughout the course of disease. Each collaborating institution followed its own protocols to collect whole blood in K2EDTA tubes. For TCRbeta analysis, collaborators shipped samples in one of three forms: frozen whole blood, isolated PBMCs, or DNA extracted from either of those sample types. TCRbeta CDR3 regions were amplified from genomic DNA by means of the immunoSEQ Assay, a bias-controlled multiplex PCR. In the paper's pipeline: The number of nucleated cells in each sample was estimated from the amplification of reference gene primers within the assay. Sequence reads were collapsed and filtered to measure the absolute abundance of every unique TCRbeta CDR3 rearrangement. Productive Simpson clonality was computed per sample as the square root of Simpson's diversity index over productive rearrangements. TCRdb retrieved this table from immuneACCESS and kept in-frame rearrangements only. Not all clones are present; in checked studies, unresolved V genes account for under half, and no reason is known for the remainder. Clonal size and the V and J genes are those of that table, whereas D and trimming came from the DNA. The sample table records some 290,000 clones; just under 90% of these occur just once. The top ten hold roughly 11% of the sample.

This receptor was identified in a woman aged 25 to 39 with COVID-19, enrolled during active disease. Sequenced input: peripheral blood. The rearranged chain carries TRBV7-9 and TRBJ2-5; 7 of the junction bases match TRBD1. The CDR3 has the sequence CASSWGQQETQYF. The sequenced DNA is TGTGCCAGCAGTTGGGGACAGCAAGAGACCCAGTACTTC.